This TCR beta chain was recovered during a study of control samples from healthy donors and cancer patients. Deletions cut 2 bases from V and 5 bases from J, with 15 bases between. Per the germline V gene, CDR1 is LGHNA and CDR2 is YSLEER. The CDR3 loop spans 16 amino acids. Clones were sequenced by immunoSEQ multiplex PCR, and TCRdb holds only the in-frame ones, with some missing. The sample contains some 410,000 clones, about nine tenths of which appear only once. The sequenced material came from PBMCs. The sequence derives from a man aged 40-55 years with head and neck cancer. The rearrangement joins TRBV4-3 to TRBJ2-2; D tentatively fits TRBD1 or TRBD2 (5 bases each). The CDR3 DNA sequence: TGCGCCAGCAGCCAAAGTTCCGGGGCGCGGACCGGGGAGCTGTTTTTT. Amino acids: CASSQSSGARTGELFF.